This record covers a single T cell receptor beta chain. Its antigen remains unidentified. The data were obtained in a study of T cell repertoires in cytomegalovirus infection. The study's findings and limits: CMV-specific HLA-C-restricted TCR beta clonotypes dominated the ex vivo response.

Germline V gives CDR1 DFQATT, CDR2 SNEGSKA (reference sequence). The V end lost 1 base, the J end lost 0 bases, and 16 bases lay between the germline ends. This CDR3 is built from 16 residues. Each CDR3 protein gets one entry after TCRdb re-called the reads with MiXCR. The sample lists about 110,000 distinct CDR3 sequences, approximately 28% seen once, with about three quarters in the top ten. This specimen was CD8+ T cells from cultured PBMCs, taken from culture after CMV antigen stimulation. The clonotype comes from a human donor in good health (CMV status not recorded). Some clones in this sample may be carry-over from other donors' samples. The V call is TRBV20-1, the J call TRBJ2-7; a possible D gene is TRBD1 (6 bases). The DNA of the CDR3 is TGCAGTGCTAGAGGGCCAGGGGCCCCGAACTCCTACGAGCAGTACTTC. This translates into CSARGPGAPNSYEQYF.